These T cell receptor beta chains were read from a single sample in a study of identical twins. A single record per CDR3 protein comes from TCRdb applying MiXCR to the 5' RACE reads. The table records some 1,700,000 distinct CDR3 sequences, more than 30% of them present only once. Sequencing input: cord blood. These receptors all stem from a newborn girl in good health. The CDR3 runs from the conserved cysteine through the conserved F or W. Fields, in order: CDR3 protein, CDR3 DNA, clone size, D gene, V gene, J gene. A D gene is named only where the DNA matches it firmly. Clone size is given for some rows only: seen once, a few or many times, or a class if the clone is expanded.

CDR3aa: CASSTARNTQYF
CDR3nt: TGTGCCAGCAGCACCGCCAGGAATACGCAGTATTTT
abundance: few
d_gene: .
v_gene: TRBV7-2
j_gene: TRBJ2-3

CDR3aa: CSVGGEDQPQHF
CDR3nt: TGCAGCGTGGGGGGGGAAGATCAGCCCCAGCATTTT
abundance: .
d_gene: .
v_gene: TRBV29-1
j_gene: TRBJ1-5

CDR3aa: CASSQEDLAGAYNEQFF
CDR3nt: TGTGCCAGCAGCCAAGAGGACTTAGCGGGGGCCTACAATGAGCAGTTCTTC
abundance: .
d_gene: TRBD2
v_gene: TRBV3-1
j_gene: TRBJ2-1

CDR3aa: CASSQDSARIRNYGYTF
CDR3nt: TGTGCCAGCAGCCAAGATTCGGCCCGCATTAGAAACTATGGCTACACCTTC
abundance: .
d_gene: .
v_gene: TRBV4-2
j_gene: TRBJ1-2

CDR3aa: CASSPAGDLPTTEKLFF
CDR3nt: TGCGCCAGCTCCCCGGCAGGGGATCTTCCAACGACTGAAAAACTGTTTTTT
abundance: .
d_gene: .
v_gene: TRBV5-1
j_gene: TRBJ1-4

CDR3aa: CASSLLAGVRGTDTQYF
CDR3nt: TGTGCCAGCAGTTTACTAGCGGGAGTGAGGGGCACAGATACGCAGTATTTT
abundance: .
d_gene: TRBD2
v_gene: TRBV27
j_gene: TRBJ2-3

CDR3aa: CASNLGGELFF
CDR3nt: TGTGCCAGCAATCTCGGCGGGGAGCTGTTTTTT
abundance: .
d_gene: .
v_gene: TRBV6-2/TRBV6-3
j_gene: TRBJ2-2

CDR3aa: CASSRSSGRSTDTQYF
CDR3nt: TGTGCCAGCAGCCGTTCTAGCGGGAGATCGACAGATACGCAGTATTTT
abundance: few
d_gene: TRBD2
v_gene: TRBV4-2
j_gene: TRBJ2-3

CDR3aa: CASSYPSVSNYGYTF
CDR3nt: TGTGCCAGCAGTTATCCCTCGGTATCCAACTATGGCTACACCTTC
abundance: few
d_gene: .
v_gene: TRBV12-3/TRBV12-4
j_gene: TRBJ1-2

CDR3aa: CSFEQGGYGYTF
CDR3nt: TGCAGCTTCGAACAGGGGGGCTATGGCTACACCTTC
abundance: few
d_gene: TRBD1
v_gene: TRBV29-1
j_gene: TRBJ1-2

CDR3aa: CASSQGLWNTEAFF
CDR3nt: TGTGCCAGCAGCCAAGGACTCTGGAACACTGAAGCTTTCTTT
abundance: .
d_gene: .
v_gene: TRBV14
j_gene: TRBJ1-1

CDR3aa: CASSPRGPSGSTDTQYF
CDR3nt: TGTGCCAGCAGCCCTAGGGGCCCTAGCGGTAGCACAGATACGCAGTATTTT
abundance: .
d_gene: TRBD2
v_gene: TRBV9
j_gene: TRBJ2-3

CDR3aa: CASSSFREDYYYYEQYF
CDR3nt: TGTGCCAGCAGTTCTTTCAGGGAAGACTACTACTACTACGAGCAGTACTTC
abundance: .
d_gene: .
v_gene: TRBV28
j_gene: TRBJ2-7

CDR3aa: CAIRIGTGVSEQYF
CDR3nt: TGTGCCATCAGGATCGGGACAGGGGTATCCGAGCAGTACTTC
abundance: .
d_gene: TRBD1
v_gene: TRBV10-3
j_gene: TRBJ2-7

CDR3aa: CSADRANQPQHF
CDR3nt: TGCAGTGCTGACAGGGCAAATCAGCCCCAGCATTTT
abundance: .
d_gene: TRBD1
v_gene: TRBV20-1
j_gene: TRBJ1-5

CDR3aa: CASSDRTGNTGELFF
CDR3nt: TGCGCCAGCAGCGACCGGACAGGGAACACCGGGGAGCTGTTTTTT
abundance: .
d_gene: TRBD1
v_gene: TRBV5-1
j_gene: TRBJ2-2

CDR3aa: CASSLGHREASSYNEQFF
CDR3nt: TGTGCCAGCAGTTTAGGGCACAGGGAAGCCAGCTCCTACAATGAGCAGTTCTTC
abundance: .
d_gene: .
v_gene: TRBV12-3/TRBV12-4
j_gene: TRBJ2-1